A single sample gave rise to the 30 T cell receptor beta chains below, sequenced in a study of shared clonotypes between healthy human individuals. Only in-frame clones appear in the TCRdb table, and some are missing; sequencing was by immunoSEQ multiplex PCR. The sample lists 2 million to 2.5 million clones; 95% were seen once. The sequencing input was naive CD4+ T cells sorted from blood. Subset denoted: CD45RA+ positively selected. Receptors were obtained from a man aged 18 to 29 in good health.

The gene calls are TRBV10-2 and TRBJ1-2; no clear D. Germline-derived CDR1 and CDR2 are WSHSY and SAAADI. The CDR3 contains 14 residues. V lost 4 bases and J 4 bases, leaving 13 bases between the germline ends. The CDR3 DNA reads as TGCGCCAGCAGTGTTGCCCCAAGAGTCTATGGCTACACCTTC. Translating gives CASSVAPRVYGYTF.

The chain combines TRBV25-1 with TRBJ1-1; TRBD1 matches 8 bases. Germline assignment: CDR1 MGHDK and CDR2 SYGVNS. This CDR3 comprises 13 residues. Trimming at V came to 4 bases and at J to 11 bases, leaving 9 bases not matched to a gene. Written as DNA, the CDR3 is TGTGCCAGCAGTGGGGGACAGGAGAGGGGGGCTTTCTTT. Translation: CASSGGQERGAFF.

The CDR3 DNA reads as TGTGCCAGCAGGCAGGGATTTGGCACAGATACGCAGTATTTT. As protein: CASRQGFGTDTQYF. The chain links TRBV27 to TRBJ2-3; weak D call: TRBD1 (5 bases). Germline CDR1 and CDR2: MNHEY and SMNVEV (reference sequence). This CDR3 is 14 amino acids long. The ends were cut back, 6 bases at V and 1 base at J, with 11 bases in the middle.

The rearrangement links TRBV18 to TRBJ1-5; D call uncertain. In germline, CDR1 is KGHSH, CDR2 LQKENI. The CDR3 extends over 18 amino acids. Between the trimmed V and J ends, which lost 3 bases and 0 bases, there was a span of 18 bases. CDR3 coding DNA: TGTGCCAGCTCACCGCTTCCCATTCCCCGAAATAGCAATCAGCCCCAGCATTTT. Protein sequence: CASSPLPIPRNSNQPQHF.

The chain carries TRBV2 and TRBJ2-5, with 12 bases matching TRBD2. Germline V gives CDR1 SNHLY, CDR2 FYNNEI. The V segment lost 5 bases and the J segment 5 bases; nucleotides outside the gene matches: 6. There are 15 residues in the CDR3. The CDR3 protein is CASSKRLAGVETQYF. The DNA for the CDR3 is TGTGCCAGCAGTAAGAGACTAGCGGGAGTGGAGACCCAGTACTTC.

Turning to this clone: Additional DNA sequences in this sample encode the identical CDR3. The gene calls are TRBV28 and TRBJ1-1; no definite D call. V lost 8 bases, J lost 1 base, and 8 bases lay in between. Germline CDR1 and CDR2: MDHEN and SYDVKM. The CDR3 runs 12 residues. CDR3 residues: CASLRGNTEAFF. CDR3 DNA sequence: TGTGCCAGCCTCCGGGGGAACACTGAAGCTTTCTTT.

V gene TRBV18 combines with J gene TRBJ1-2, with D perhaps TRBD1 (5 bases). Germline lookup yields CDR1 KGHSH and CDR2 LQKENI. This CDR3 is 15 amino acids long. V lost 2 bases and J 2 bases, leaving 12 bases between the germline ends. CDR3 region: CASSPGSAGNYGYTF. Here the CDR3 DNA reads TGTGCCAGCTCACCAGGTTCGGCAGGGAACTATGGCTACACCTTC.

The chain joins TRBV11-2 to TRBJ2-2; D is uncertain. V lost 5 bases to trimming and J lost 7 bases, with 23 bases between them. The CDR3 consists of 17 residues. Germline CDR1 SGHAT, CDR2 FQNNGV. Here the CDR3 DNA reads TGTGCCAGCAGCACACATCGCCGGCCGGTGGGTTTCGGGGAGCTGTTTTTT. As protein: CASSTHRRPVGFGELFF.

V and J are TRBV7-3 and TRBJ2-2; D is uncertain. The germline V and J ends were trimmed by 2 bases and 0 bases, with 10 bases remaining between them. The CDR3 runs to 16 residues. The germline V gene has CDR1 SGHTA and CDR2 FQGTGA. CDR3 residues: CASSLGFGANTGELFF. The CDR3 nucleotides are TGTGCCAGCAGCTTAGGTTTTGGGGCGAACACCGGGGAGCTGTTTTTT.

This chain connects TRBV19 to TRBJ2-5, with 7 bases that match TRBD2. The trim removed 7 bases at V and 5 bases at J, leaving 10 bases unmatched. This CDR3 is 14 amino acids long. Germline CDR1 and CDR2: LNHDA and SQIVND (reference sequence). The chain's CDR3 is CASNPGGGLETQYF. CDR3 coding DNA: TGTGCCAGTAACCCAGGCGGGGGATTGGAGACCCAGTACTTC.

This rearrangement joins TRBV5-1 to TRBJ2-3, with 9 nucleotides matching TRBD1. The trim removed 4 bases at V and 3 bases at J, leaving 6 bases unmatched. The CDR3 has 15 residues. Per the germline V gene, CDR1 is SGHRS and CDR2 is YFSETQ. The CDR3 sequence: CASSIQGASTDTQYF. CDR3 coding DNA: TGCGCCAGCAGCATACAGGGGGCAAGTACAGATACGCAGTATTTT.

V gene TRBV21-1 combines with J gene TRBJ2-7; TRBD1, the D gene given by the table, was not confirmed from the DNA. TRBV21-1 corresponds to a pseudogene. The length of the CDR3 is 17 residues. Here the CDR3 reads CASSKGSDRKTSYEQYF. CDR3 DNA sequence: TGTGCCAGCAGCAAAGGATCCGACAGGAAGACCTCCTACGAGCAGTACTTC.

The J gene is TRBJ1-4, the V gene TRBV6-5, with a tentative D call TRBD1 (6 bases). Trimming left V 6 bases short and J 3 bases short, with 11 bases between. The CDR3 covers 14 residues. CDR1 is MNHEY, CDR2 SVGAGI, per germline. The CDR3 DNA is TGTGCCAGCAGAGGGGGACTTCCTAATGAAAAACTGTTTTTT. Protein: CASRGGLPNEKLFF.

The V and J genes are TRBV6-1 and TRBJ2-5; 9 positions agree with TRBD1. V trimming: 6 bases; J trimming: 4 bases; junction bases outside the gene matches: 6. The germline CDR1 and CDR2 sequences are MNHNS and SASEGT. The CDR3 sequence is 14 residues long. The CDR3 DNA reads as TGTGCCAGCAGGGAGACAGGGGGAAGAGAGACCCAGTACTTC. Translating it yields CASRETGGRETQYF.

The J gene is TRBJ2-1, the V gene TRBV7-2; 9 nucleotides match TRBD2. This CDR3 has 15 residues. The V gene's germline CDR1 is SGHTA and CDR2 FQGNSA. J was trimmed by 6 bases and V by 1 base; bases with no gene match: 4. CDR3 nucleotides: TGTGCCAGCAGCTTAGTGGTAGCGGGAGTCAATGAGCAGTTCTTC. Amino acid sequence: CASSLVVAGVNEQFF.

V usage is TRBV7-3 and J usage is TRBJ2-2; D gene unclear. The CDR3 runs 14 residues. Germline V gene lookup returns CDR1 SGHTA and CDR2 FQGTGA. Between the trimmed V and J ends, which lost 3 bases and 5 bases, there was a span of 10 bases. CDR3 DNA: TGTGCCAGCAGCTTTGCAGTAGGGACCGGGGAGCTGTTTTTT. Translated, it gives CASSFAVGTGELFF.

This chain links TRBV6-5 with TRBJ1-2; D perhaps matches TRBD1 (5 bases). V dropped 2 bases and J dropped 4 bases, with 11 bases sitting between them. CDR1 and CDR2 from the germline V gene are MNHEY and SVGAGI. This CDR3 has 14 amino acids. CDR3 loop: CASSYPDSGYGYTF. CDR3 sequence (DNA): TGTGCCAGCAGTTACCCCGACAGTGGCTATGGCTACACCTTC.

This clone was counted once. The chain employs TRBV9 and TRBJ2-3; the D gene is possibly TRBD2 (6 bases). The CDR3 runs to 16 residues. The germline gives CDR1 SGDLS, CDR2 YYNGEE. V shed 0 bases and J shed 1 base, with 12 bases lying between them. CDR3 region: CASSVAVGGGTDTQYF. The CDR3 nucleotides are TGTGCCAGCAGCGTAGCTGTGGGGGGAGGCACAGATACGCAGTATTTT.

The CDR3 DNA is TGTGCCAGCAGGTCTGGGACAGGGAACAATCAGCCCCAGCATTTT. Residues: CASRSGTGNNQPQHF. The chain is built from TRBV28 and TRBJ1-5; 9 bases align to TRBD1. CDR1 and CDR2 from the germline V gene are MDHEN and SYDVKM. The CDR3 has 15 amino acids. V shed 6 bases and J 3 bases; nucleotides not matched to a gene: 6.

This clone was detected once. The chain's CDR3 is CSFTGMTDTQYF. The CDR3 DNA sequence: TGCAGCTTTACAGGGATGACAGATACGCAGTATTTT. The rearrangement joins TRBV29-1 to TRBJ2-3, with D maybe TRBD1 (6 bases). CDR3 length: 12 amino acids. Germline CDR1 and CDR2: SQVTM and ANQGSEA. V was trimmed by 8 bases and J by 3 bases, leaving 12 bases between them.

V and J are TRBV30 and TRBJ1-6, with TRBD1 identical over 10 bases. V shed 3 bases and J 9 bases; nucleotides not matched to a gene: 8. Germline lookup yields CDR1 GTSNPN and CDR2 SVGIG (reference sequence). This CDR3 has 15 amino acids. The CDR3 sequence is CAWSAGQGVSSPLHF. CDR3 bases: TGTGCCTGGAGCGCCGGACAGGGGGTTAGTTCACCCCTCCACTTT.

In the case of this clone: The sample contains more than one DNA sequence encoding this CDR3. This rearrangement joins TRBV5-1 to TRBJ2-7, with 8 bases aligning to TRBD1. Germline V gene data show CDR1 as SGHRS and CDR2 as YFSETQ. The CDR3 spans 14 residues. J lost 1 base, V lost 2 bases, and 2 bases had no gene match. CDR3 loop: CASSFTGGSYEQYF. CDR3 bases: TGCGCCAGCAGCTTTACAGGGGGTTCCTACGAGCAGTACTTC.

DNA of the CDR3: TGCGCCAGCAGCAGGGGTGGGGTGGGCACAGATACGCAGTATTTT. Translating it yields CASSRGGVGTDTQYF. The genes are TRBV5-1 and TRBJ2-3, with D tentatively TRBD1 (5 bases). Trimming cost V 4 bases and J 1 base, with 13 bases left between them. Germline loops: CDR1 SGHRS, CDR2 YFSETQ. The CDR3 has 15 residues. The complete variable domain, with remaining parts taken from reference TRBV5-1 and TRBJ2-3, reads KAGVTQTPRYLIKTRGQQVTLSCSPISGHRSVSWYQQTPGQGLQFLFEYFSETQRNKGNFPGRFSGRQFSNSRSEMNVSTLELGDSALYLCASSRGGVGTDTQYFGPGTRLTVL.

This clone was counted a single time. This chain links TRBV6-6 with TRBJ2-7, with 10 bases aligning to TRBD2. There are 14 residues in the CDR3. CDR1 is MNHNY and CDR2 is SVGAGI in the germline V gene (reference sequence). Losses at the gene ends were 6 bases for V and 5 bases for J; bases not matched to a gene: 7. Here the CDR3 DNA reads TGTGCCAGCAGACCTAGCGGGAGAGAAAACGAGCAGTACTTC. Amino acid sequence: CASRPSGRENEQYF.

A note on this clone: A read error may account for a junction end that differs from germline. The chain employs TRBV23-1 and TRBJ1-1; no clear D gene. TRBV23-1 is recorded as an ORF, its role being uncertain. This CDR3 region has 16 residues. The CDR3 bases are TGCGCCAGCAGTCAAAGGACGAGGGAGGAGAACCCTGAAGCTTTCTTT. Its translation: CASSQRTREENPEAFF.

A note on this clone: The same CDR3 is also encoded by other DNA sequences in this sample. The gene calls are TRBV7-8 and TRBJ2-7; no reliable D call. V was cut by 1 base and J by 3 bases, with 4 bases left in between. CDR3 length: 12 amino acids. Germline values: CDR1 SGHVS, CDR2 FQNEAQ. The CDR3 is CASSLVGYEQYF. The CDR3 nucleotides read TGTGCCAGCAGCTTAGTGGGCTACGAGCAGTACTTC.

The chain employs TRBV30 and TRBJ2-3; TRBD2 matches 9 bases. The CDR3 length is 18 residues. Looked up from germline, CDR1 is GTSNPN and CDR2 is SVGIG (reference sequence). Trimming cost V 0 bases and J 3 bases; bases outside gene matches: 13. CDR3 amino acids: CAWSVSAGGFWVTDTQYF. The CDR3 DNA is TGTGCCTGGAGTGTATCTGCGGGAGGGTTCTGGGTAACAGATACGCAGTATTTT.

CDR3 sequence (DNA): TGTGCCAGTACCCCTCTGGGTTCGTCTGGAAACACCATATATTTT. Translated, it gives CASTPLGSSGNTIYF. The chain couples TRBV19 to TRBJ1-3; unclear D gene. V lost 7 bases, J lost 1 base, and 14 bases lay in between. There are 15 residues in the CDR3. CDR1 and CDR2 from the germline V gene are LNHDA and SQIVND (reference sequence).

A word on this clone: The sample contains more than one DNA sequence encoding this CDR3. In nucleotides, the CDR3 is TGTGCCAGCAGTTCCCCGGGCGGGGGACAGTACTTC. Protein product: CASSSPGGGQYF. The V and J genes are TRBV28 and TRBJ2-7; 7 nucleotides match TRBD2. Germline trimming cut 4 bases from V and 10 bases from J; bases unmatched to any gene: 7. Germline assignment: CDR1 MDHEN and CDR2 SYDVKM. The CDR3 is 12 amino acids.

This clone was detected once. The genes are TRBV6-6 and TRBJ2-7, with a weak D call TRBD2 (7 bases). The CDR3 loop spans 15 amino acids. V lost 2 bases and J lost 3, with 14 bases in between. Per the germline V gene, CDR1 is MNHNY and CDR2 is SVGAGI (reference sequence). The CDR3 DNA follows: TGTGCCAGCAGTTACGGAAGGGGGGGCCACTACGAGCAGTACTTC. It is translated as CASSYGRGGHYEQYF.